This TCR beta chain was identified in a study of cytomegalovirus exposure and HLA in healthy donors. Study information: Earlier, 180 million or so T cells were analyzed, and about 120 million unique TCR beta sequences were found among them. Under 90% of a few hundred genotyped donors fell in the Caucasian-associated ancestry cluster. Study-level points and caveats: Researchers catalogued roughly 150 TCR beta chains as cytomegalovirus-associated. Per a later analysis, HLA-associated TCR beta chains showed more clonal expansion than other, equally common TCR beta chains.

Remarks on this clone: The antigen remains undetermined.

The PCR employed 60 Vbeta primers together with 13 Jbeta primers. Sequencing was performed with immunoSEQ multiplex PCR; in TCRdb, only in-frame clones are kept and a portion is missing. The sample holds around 70,000 clones. The V gene end was trimmed by 5 bases and the J gene end by 4 bases; junction bases not matched to a gene: 4. The length of the CDR3 is 14 residues. Germline V lookup: CDR1 MGHRA, CDR2 YSYEKL. The sample consisted of PBMCs. The receptor's source is a female donor in good health and CMV-seropositive. The chain recombines TRBV4-1 with TRBJ1-2, with 10 bases aligning to TRBD1. CDR3 DNA: TGCGCCAGCAGCTTCGGGACAGGGGCCTATGGCTACACCTTC. This codes for CASSFGTGAYGYTF.